Below, one T cell receptor beta chain is given with its context. Its antigen is unidentified. Profiled with immunoSEQ multiplex PCR; TCRdb holds only in-frame clones, not every one. Of under 200,000 clones listed, 92% were seen once; the top ten hold roughly 4.4%. The source of the sample is a study of T cell responses to AZD1222 COVID-19 vaccine. General observations from the study: Seropositive status at baseline applied to only five or six AZD1222 recipients.

This CDR3 spans 16 amino acids. V gave up 5 bases and J gave up 4 bases, with 18 bases separating them. Germline V gene data show CDR1 as LGHNA and CDR2 as YNFKEQ. This chain uses TRBV4-2 with TRBJ1-3, with D possibly matching TRBD1 (6 bases). The input for sequencing was peripheral blood, taken on day 0 of MenACWY control vaccination. The source is an adult in good health. CDR3 sequence: CASSSRQEARGNTIYF. Here the CDR3 DNA reads TGTGCCAGCAGCTCTCGACAGGAGGCAAGAGGAAACACCATATATTTT.